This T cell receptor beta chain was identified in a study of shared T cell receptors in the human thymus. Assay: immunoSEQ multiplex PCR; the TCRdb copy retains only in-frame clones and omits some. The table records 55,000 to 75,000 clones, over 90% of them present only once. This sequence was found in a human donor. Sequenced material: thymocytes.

The CDR3 protein is CASSIHRRRRHQETQYF. The CDR3 DNA is TGTGCCAGCAGTATACATCGTAGGCGACGGCACCAAGAGACCCAGTACTTC. The chain links TRBV28 to TRBJ2-5; no clear D. The CDR3 covers 17 residues. V was cut by 5 bases and J by 0 bases, with 19 bases left in between. CDR1 and CDR2 (germline): MDHEN, SYDVKM.